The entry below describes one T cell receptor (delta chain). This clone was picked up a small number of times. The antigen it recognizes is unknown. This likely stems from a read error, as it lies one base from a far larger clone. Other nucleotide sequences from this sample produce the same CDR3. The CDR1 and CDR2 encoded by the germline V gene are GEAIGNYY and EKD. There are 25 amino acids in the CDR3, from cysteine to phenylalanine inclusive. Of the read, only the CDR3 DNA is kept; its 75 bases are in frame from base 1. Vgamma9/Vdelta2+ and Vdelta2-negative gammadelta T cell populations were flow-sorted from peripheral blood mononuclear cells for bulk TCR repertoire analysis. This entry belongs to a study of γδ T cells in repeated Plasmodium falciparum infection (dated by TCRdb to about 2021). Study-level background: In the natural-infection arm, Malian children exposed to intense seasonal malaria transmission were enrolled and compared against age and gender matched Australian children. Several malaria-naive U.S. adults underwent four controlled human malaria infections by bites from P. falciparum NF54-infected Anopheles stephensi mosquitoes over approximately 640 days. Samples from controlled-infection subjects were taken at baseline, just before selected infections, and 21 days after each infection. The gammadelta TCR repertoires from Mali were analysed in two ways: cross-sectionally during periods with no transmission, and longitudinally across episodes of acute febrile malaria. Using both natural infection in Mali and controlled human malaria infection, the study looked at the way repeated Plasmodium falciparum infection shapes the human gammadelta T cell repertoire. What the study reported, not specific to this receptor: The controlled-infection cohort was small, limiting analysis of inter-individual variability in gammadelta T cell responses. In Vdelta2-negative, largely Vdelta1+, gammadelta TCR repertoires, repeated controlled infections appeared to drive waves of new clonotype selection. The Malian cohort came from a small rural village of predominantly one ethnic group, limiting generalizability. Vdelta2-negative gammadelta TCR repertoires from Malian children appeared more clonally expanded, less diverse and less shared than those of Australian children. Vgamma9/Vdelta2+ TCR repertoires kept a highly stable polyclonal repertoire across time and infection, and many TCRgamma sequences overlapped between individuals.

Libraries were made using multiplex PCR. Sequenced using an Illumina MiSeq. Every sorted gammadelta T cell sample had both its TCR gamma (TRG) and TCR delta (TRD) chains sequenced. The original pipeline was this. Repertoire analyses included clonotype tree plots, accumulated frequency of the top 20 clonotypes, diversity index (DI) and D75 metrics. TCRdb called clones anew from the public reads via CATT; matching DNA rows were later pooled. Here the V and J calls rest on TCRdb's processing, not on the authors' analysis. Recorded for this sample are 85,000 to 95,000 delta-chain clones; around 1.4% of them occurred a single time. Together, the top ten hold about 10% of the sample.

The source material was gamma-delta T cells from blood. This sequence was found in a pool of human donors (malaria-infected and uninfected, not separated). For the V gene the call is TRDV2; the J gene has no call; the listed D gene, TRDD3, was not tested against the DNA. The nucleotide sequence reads TGTGCCTGTGACACCCTTTCCTCCCTCGGCCGTGTACTGGGGGATCCGAAGCCTTACACCGATAAGCTCATCTTT. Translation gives CACDTLSSLGRVLGDPKPYTDKLIF.